This T cell receptor (beta chain) was obtained from a study of blood T cell repertoires in COVID-19. This CDR3 spans 16 amino acids. Losses at the gene ends were 4 bases for V and 2 bases for J; bases not matched to a gene: 6. Per germline, CDR1 SGHRS and CDR2 YFSETQ. Seattle's cohort entered during active infection and was followed longitudinally. In the authors' methods: Counts of nucleated cells, estimated from reference gene primer amplification, were obtained. Some clones are missing from TCRdb's copy, which holds only in-frame ones; the method was immunoSEQ multiplex PCR. The V and J calls and clone size come from that table; D and trimming were worked out from the DNA. This sample has 9,500 to 15,000 clones, with over 55% found just once.

The origin of this receptor is a man in his sixties with COVID-19, enrolled during active disease. The V gene is TRBV5-1, the J gene TRBJ2-5; 12 nucleotides align to TRBD2. Input material: peripheral blood. CDR3 in DNA: TGCGCCAGCAGCACCGGACTAGCGGGGATTCAAGAGACCCAGTACTTC. Protein: CASSTGLAGIQETQYF.